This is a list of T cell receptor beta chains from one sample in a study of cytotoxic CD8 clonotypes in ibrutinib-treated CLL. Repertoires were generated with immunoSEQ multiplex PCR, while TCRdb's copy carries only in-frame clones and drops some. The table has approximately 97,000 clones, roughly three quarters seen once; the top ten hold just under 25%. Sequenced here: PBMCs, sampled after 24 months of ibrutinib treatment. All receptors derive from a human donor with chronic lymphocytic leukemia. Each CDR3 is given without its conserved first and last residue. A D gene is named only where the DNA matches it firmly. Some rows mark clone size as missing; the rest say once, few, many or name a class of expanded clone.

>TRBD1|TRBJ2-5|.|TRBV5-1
ASSDPTGRGETQY
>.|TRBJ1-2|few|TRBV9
ASSATTSGVYGYT
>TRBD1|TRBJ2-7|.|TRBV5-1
ASSPGQGAYEQY
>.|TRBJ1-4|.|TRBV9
ASSVEGGDEKLF
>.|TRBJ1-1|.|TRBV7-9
ASSVQTGVAF
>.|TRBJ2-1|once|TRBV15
ATSRESLSNEQF
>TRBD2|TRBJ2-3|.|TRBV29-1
SVGTSGRADTQY
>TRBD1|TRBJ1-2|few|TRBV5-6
ASSRYLKTGLNYGYT
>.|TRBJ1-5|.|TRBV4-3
ASSQEAGDTGQPQH
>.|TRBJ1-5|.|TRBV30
AWSVKGKYQPQH
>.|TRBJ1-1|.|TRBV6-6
ASSYQNTEAF
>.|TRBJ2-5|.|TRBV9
ASSVVGQETQY
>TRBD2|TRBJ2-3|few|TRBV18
ASSPPYRASGPTTDTQY
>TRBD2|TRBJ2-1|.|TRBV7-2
ASSLASLSSGPYNEQF
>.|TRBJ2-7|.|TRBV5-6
ASSLAAGRVYEQY
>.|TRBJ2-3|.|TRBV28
ASLSRGARVRSTDTQY
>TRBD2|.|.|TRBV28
ASRFGTSPYEQY
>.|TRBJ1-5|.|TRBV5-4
ASSLQGGSQPQH
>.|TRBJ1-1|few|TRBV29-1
SGNGRTNEAF
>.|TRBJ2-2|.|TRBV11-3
ASSLDGPRSGELF
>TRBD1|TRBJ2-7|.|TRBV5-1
ASSRPGQGNEQY
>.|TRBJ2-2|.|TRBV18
ASSPPSYTGELF